This entry is about one T cell receptor (beta chain). The antigen is unknown. RNA transcripts served as the template for amplifying TCR beta CDR3 regions. HTBI primers were the set used in a first-round RT-PCR of the TCR CDR3. TCRdb reprocessed the multiplex PCR reads with MiXCR, giving one entry per CDR3 protein. The sample contains roughly 700,000 distinct CDR3 sequences, about 18% of which appear only once. This sample is drawn from a study of T cells in Graves' hyperthyroidism and ophthalmopathy. Study-level information: Once the initial diagnosis was made, peripheral blood was obtained before any treatment. Regarding the study as a whole: Ophthalmopathy could be told apart from stable hyperthyroidism with a 13 V-J model.

Uncontrolled infections, other autoimmune diseases, pregnancy or lactation led to exclusion of patients. Diagnoses were made from clinical symptoms, serum measures (thyroxine and TRAb), thyroid ultrasound and orbital computed tomography. V lost 4 bases to trimming and J lost 0 bases; unmatched junction nucleotides: 8. Germline V CDR1 and CDR2: MGHRA, YSYEKL. The CDR3 is 16 amino acids. V usage is TRBV4-1 and J usage is TRBJ2-7; the match to TRBD2 covers 8 bases. This TCR derives from a man aged 50-59 years with Graves' hyperthyroidism. The sequencing sample was made of blood. This CDR3 is CASSLGLAQSSYEQYF. The CDR3 coding sequence is TGCGCCAGCAGCCTTGGACTAGCACAGAGCTCCTACGAGCAGTACTTC.